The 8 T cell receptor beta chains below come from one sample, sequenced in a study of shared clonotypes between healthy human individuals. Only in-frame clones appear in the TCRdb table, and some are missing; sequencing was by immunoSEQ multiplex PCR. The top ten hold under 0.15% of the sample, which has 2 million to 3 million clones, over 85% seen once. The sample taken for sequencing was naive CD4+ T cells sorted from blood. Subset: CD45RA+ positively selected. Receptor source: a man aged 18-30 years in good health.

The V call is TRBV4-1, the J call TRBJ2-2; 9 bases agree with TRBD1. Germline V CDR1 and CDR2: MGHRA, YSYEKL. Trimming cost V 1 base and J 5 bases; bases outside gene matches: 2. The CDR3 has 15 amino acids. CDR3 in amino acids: CASSQADRGTGELFF. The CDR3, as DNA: TGCGCCAGCAGCCAAGCGGACAGGGGTACCGGGGAGCTGTTTTTT.

CDR3 in amino acids: CASSGNSDRVTDTQYF. CDR3 sequence (DNA): TGTGCCAGCAGCGGTAACTCGGACAGAGTTACAGATACGCAGTATTTT. This chain uses TRBV9 with TRBJ2-3, with a weak D call TRBD1 (6 bases). The V gene's germline CDR1 is SGDLS and CDR2 YYNGEE. The CDR3 has 16 amino acids. The germline V and J ends were trimmed by 3 bases and 3 bases, with 17 bases remaining between them.

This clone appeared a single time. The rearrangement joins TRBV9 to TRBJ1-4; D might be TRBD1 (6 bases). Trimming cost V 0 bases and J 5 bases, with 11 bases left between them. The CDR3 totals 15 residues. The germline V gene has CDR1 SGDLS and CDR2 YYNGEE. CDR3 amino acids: CASSVDGGRNEKLFF. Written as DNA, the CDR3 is TGTGCCAGCAGCGTAGACGGGGGCCGGAATGAAAAACTGTTTTTT.

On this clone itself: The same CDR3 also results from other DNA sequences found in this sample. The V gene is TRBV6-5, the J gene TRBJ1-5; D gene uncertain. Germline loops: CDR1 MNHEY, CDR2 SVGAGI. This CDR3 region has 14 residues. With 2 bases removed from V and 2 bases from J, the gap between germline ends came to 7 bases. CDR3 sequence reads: CASSYGRGNQPQHF. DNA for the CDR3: TGTGCCAGCAGTTACGGGAGGGGCAATCAGCCCCAGCATTTT.

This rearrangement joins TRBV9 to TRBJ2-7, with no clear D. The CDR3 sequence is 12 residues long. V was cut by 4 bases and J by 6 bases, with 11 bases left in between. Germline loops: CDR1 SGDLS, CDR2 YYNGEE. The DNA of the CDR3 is TGTGCCAGCAGCCCCAACTTCCTCGAGCAGTACTTC. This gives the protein CASSPNFLEQYF.

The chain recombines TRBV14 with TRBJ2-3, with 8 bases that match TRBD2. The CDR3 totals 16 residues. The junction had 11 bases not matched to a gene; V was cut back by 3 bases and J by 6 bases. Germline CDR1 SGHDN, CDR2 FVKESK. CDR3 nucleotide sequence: TGTGCCAGCAGCCATGACCAGCGGGGGCCCCGGGATACGCAGTATTTT. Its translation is CASSHDQRGPRDTQYF.

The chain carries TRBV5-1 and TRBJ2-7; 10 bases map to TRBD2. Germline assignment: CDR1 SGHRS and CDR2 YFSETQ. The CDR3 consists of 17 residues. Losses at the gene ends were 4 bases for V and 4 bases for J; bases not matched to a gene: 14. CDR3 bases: TGCGCCAGCAGCGTAGGTCTAGCGGGAGAAACAGGGTACGAGCAGTACTTC. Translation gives CASSVGLAGETGYEQYF.

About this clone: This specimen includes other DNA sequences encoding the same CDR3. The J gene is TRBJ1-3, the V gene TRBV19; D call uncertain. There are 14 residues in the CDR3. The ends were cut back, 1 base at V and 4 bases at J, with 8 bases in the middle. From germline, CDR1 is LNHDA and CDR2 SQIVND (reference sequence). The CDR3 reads CASSIVGSGNTIYF. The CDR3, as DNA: TGTGCCAGTAGTATAGTGGGCAGCGGAAACACCATATATTTT.